A selection of T cell receptor beta chains follows, all from one sample in a study of B cell selection in AIRE deficiency. Assay: immunoSEQ multiplex PCR; the TCRdb copy retains only in-frame clones and omits some. The table shows roughly 25,000 clones, with roughly 95% occurring only once. Sequencing was carried out using CD4+CD127+ conventional T cells sorted from PBMCs. Receptor source: a human donor in good health. Both conserved end residues are part of each CDR3. The order of the fields is D gene, V gene, J gene, CDR3 length, clone size, CDR3 DNA, CDR3 protein. A D gene is named only where the DNA matches it firmly. The listing skips clone size in some rows; elsewhere it reads once, few, many or a size class.

>NA|TRBV6-1|TRBJ1-4|14|once
TGTGCCAGCAGTGTATCCGGGACATGGGAAAAACTGTTTTTT
CASSVSGTWEKLFF
>NA|TRBV5-1|TRBJ2-7|14|NA
TGCGCCAGCAGCTTGGGAGTCAACTCCTACGAGCAGTACTTC
CASSLGVNSYEQYF
>TRBD2|TRBV5-1|TRBJ2-1|16|NA
TGCGCCAGCAGCTTGGGTCTAGCGGGATCAAGAGATGAGCAGTTCTTC
CASSLGLAGSRDEQFF
>NA|TRBV5-1|TRBJ2-3|14|once
TGCGCCAGCAGTTCGGTCCAGGGCACAGATACGCAGTATTTT
CASSSVQGTDTQYF
>TRBD1|TRBV10-3|TRBJ2-1|15|NA
TGTGCCATCAGTGAAAGACAGGGCCTCTACAATGAGCAGTTCTTC
CAISERQGLYNEQFF
>NA|TRBV7-9|TRBJ1-2|13|NA
TGTGCCAGCAGCTCCCAGGGATTGGATGGCTACACCTTC
CASSSQGLDGYTF
>NA|TRBV28|TRBJ1-2|12|NA
TGTGCCAGCAGAGCAGGGACGGGAGGCTACACCTTC
CASRAGTGGYTF
>TRBD1|TRBV28|TRBJ2-7|13|NA
TGTGCCAGCAGATCCGGGACAGGGGGCGAGCAGTACTTC
CASRSGTGGEQYF
>TRBD2|TRBV19|TRBJ2-1|16|NA
TGTGCCAGTAAAGAGCGGGAGGGTAGCTCCTACAATGAGCAGTTCTTC
CASKEREGSSYNEQFF
>NA|TRBV9|TRBJ1-2|16|NA
TGTGCCAGCAGCGTAGTTCCGGACAGTTCCCTCTATGGCTACACCTTC
CASSVVPDSSLYGYTF
>TRBD1|TRBV5-1|TRBJ1-3|18|few
TGCGCCAGCAGCTTGGTCTGGGACAGGACTTTGTCTGGAAACACCATATATTTT
CASSLVWDRTLSGNTIYF
>NA|TRBV18|TRBJ2-7|16|NA
TGTGCCAGCTCGCCGTTGGGGGGACAGTACTCCTACGAGCAGTACTTC
CASSPLGGQYSYEQYF
>NA|TRBV7-7|TRBJ2-5|14|NA
TGTGCCAGCAGCTTAGATCGGAACAAAGAGACCCAGTACTTC
CASSLDRNKETQYF
>TRBD1|TRBV5-4|TRBJ1-1|15|NA
TGTGCCAGCAGCTCAGGGGGTGGGGTAGACACTGAAGCTTTCTTT
CASSSGGGVDTEAFF
>TRBD2|TRBV18|TRBJ2-3|16|NA
TGTGCCAGCTCACCCGGACTAGCGGGAGGGTCAGATACGCAGTATTTT
CASSPGLAGGSDTQYF
>NA|TRBV7-9|TRBJ2-1|15|NA
TGTGCCAGCAGCTCGCGGGAAAACTCCTACAATGAGCAGTTCTTC
CASSSRENSYNEQFF
>NA|TRBV25-1|TRBJ2-3|14|NA
TGTGCCAGCAGCACTACGGACAGAACAGATACGCAGTATTTT
CASSTTDRTDTQYF
>NA|TRBV6-1|TRBJ1-5|15|NA
TGTGCCACCCAGGCCCTACAGGAGGTCAATCAGCCCCAGCATTTT
CATQALQEVNQPQHF
>NA|TRBV7-8|TRBJ2-3|13|once
TGTGCCAGCAGCTTAGGTACCCAAGATACGCAGTATTTT
CASSLGTQDTQYF
>NA|TRBV9|TRBJ2-1|17|NA
TGTGCCAGCAGCGTAGCCGGTCTGGAGGTCCGCCTCAATGAGCAGTTCTTC
CASSVAGLEVRLNEQFF
>NA|TRBV7-8|TRBJ1-6|17|NA
TGTGCCAGCAGCCGTAGTGGGGTCCTCTCCTATAATTCACCCCTCCACTTT
CASSRSGVLSYNSPLHF
>TRBD1|TRBV2|TRBJ2-2|14|once
TGTGCCAGCAGTGGCGGCAGGGGGCCCGGGGAGCTGTTTTTT
CASSGGRGPGELFF
>NA|TRBV5-5|TRBJ2-3|15|NA
TGTGCCAGCAGCTTGGTCAGCGGACGCACAGATACGCAGTATTTT
CASSLVSGRTDTQYF
>NA|TRBV28|TRBJ1-1|13|NA
TGTGCCAGCAAGCCGAACATGAACACTGAAGCTTTCTTT
CASKPNMNTEAFF
>TRBD2|TRBV28|TRBJ2-7|12|NA
TGTGCCAGCAGTTTGGGGGGGTACGAGCAGTACTTC
CASSLGGYEQYF
>TRBD2|TRBV7-9|TRBJ2-3|17|NA
TGTGCCAGCAGCTTCAGGAAGGTGAGCGGGAGTACAGATACGCAGTATTTT
CASSFRKVSGSTDTQYF
>TRBD2|TRBV11-1|TRBJ2-1|19|NA
TGTGCCAGCAGCCGTTCTAGCGGGAGGGGAAAGAGCTCCTACAATGAGCAGTTCTTC
CASSRSSGRGKSSYNEQFF